Below, 11 T cell receptor beta chains from the same sample are listed, as sequenced in a study of T cells after yellow fever vaccination. TCRdb processed the 5' RACE reads anew with MiXCR; each CDR3 protein has one entry. The sample carries 450,000 to 600,000 distinct CDR3 sequences, roughly 13% recorded once. The sample was PBMCs, taken on the day of the yellow fever booster vaccination. Every receptor here comes from a man aged 25 to 40 who received the YFV17D yellow fever vaccine.

This sequence joins TRBV6-1 and TRBJ1-2; possible D gene TRBD1, 6 bases. The CDR3 loop spans 13 amino acids. From germline, CDR1 is MNHNS and CDR2 SASEGT. Trimming stripped 8 bases from V and 4 bases from J, with 14 bases between. CDR3 in DNA: TGTGCCAGCGCCCCGGACAGCGCCTATGGCTACACCTTC. This translates into CASAPDSAYGYTF.

The V call is TRBV9, the J call TRBJ2-1; D might be TRBD1 or TRBD2, each matching 6 bases. This CDR3 has 16 residues. The germline V and J ends were trimmed by 6 bases and 4 bases, with 20 bases remaining between them. From germline, CDR1 is SGDLS and CDR2 YYNGEE. In nucleotides, the CDR3 is TGTGCCAGCAACCGCGAGGGGGGCGGTGGTTACAATGAGCAGTTCTTC. Its protein product is CASNREGGGGYNEQFF.

This clonotype was seen only a few times. The chain has TRBV28 and TRBJ1-6; D not certain. V dropped 3 bases and J dropped 6 bases, with 12 bases sitting between them. The CDR3 consists of 15 residues. Germline CDR1 is MDHEN and CDR2 is SYDVKM. The CDR3 spells CASSLFAAPNSPLHF. For the CDR3, the DNA is TGTGCCAGCAGTTTGTTCGCGGCTCCTAATTCACCCCTCCACTTT.

On this clonotype: With a much larger clone just one base away, this may be a read error. This rearrangement joins TRBV18 to TRBJ2-7; tentatively, D is TRBD1 (5 bases). Germline loops: CDR1 KGHSH, CDR2 LQKENI. With 6 bases removed from V and 0 bases from J, the gap between germline ends came to 21 bases. This CDR3 is 17 amino acids long. The CDR3 nucleotides are TGTGCCAGCTCCTCTCTTCGGACAACTTCGAGCTCCTACGAGCAGTACTTC. Amino acid sequence: CASSSLRTTSSSYEQYF.

Only a few counts were recorded for this clonotype. The chain links TRBV29-1 to TRBJ2-1; the D gene is possibly TRBD2 (5 bases). V gave up 6 bases and J gave up 2 bases, with 14 bases separating them. This CDR3 is built from 14 residues. Germline CDR1 reads SQVTM; CDR2 reads ANQGSEA. The CDR3, as DNA: TGCAGCGTCCGTGTTACCGGGACCTACAATGAGCAGTTCTTC. This encodes CSVRVTGTYNEQFF.

This sequence joins TRBV10-3 and TRBJ2-3, with 10 positions matching TRBD2. The CDR3 runs 15 residues. Germline V gene sequence: CDR1 ENHRY, CDR2 SYGVKD. V shed 6 bases and J 2 bases; nucleotides not matched to a gene: 5. The CDR3 coding sequence is TGTGCCATCAGGGGGACTAGCGAGATCACAGATACGCAGTATTTT. Amino acid sequence: CAIRGTSEITDTQYF.

This chain joins TRBV27 and TRBJ2-7; the D gene is possibly TRBD1 (6 bases). V lost 8 bases and J lost 1, with 18 bases in between. Looked up from germline, CDR1 is MNHEY and CDR2 is SMNVEV (reference sequence). The CDR3 covers 15 residues. The CDR3 DNA follows: TGTGCCAGCGGTCTAAATCCGGACAGTTCCTACGAGCAGTACTTC. This sequence encodes CASGLNPDSSYEQYF.

There are many counts of this clonotype. This chain uses TRBV7-9 with TRBJ2-1, with D unclear. This CDR3 contains 12 residues. CDR1 SEHNR and CDR2 FQNEAQ come from the germline V gene (reference sequence). The germline V and J ends were trimmed by 1 base and 9 bases, with 7 bases remaining between them. CDR3 region: CASSLGIPEQFF. As DNA, the CDR3 is TGTGCCAGCAGCTTAGGGATCCCTGAGCAGTTCTTC.

This clonotype was counted only a few times. This chain uses TRBV20-1 with TRBJ2-2, with 8 positions matching TRBD2. V lost 3 bases and J lost 1; bases outside the gene matches: 10. There are 17 residues in the CDR3. CDR1 and CDR2 from the germline V gene are DFQATT and SNEGSKA (reference sequence). The CDR3 sequence is CSARGLAGPGNTGELFF. CDR3 nucleotide sequence: TGCAGTGCTAGGGGCCTAGCGGGTCCGGGGAACACCGGGGAGCTGTTTTTT.

The chain uses TRBV3-1 and TRBJ2-1, with D perhaps TRBD2 (6 bases). The CDR3 contains 14 residues. CDR1 and CDR2 from the germline V gene are LGHDT and YNNKEL (reference sequence). The V gene lost 0 bases and the J gene lost 8 bases, with 11 bases spanning the gap. The CDR3: CASSQDWASDEQFF. For the CDR3, the DNA is TGTGCCAGCAGCCAAGACTGGGCTAGCGATGAGCAGTTCTTC.

The J gene is TRBJ2-1, the V gene TRBV20-1; D possibly corresponds to TRBD1 (6 bases). V was clipped by 0 bases and J by 7 bases, with 13 bases between them. The CDR3 sequence is 14 residues long. The germline V gene has CDR1 DFQATT and CDR2 SNEGSKA (reference sequence). The CDR3 DNA sequence: TGCAGTGCTAGAGATCAACAGGGCGTAAATGAGCAGTTCTTC. Encoded protein: CSARDQQGVNEQFF.